These 23 T cell receptor beta chains were all obtained from the same sample, sequenced in a study of blood T cell repertoires in COVID-19. Some clones are missing from TCRdb's copy, which holds only in-frame ones; the method was immunoSEQ multiplex PCR. Of around 270,000 clones detected, roughly nine tenths appear once; the ten largest clones hold 3.5% to 4.5%. The sample taken for sequencing was peripheral blood. These receptors were taken from a man in his 60s who had recovered from COVID-19.

V and J are TRBV6-2 or TRBV6-3 and TRBJ2-1; D may be TRBD1 (5 bases). Per germline, CDR1 MNHEY and CDR2 SVGEGT. This CDR3 has 14 residues. Trimming cost V 5 bases and J 6 bases, with 14 bases left between them. CDR3: CASSRTLTVNEQFF. In DNA, the CDR3 is TGTGCCAGCAGTCGAACCTTGACAGTCAATGAGCAGTTCTTC.

The chain uses TRBV9 and TRBJ2-5, with 8 bases lining up with TRBD2. The ends lost 4 bases at V and 2 bases at J; junction bases unmatched: 4. There are 14 residues in the CDR3. Germline V gene data show CDR1 as SGDLS and CDR2 as YYNGEE. The CDR3 nucleotides are TGTGCCAGCAGCCGGGAGGGACTACAAGAGACCCAGTACTTC. This translates into CASSREGLQETQYF.

This chain uses TRBV11-2 with TRBJ2-2; D is ambiguous. Germline V gene sequence: CDR1 SGHAT, CDR2 FQNNGV. The CDR3 length is 14 residues. V was clipped by 0 bases and J by 6 bases, with 8 bases between them. The CDR3 DNA reads as TGTGCCAGCAGCTTAGATCTCGGTTCCGGGGAGCTGTTTTTT. Translating gives CASSLDLGSGELFF. Filled out from reference TRBV11-2 and TRBJ2-2, the complete variable domain reads EAGVAQSPRYKIIEKRQSVAFWCNPISGHATLYWYQQILGQGPKLLIQFQNNGVVDDSQLPKDRFSAERLKGVDSTLKIQPAKLEDSAVYLCASSLDLGSGELFFGEGSRLTVL.

The V and J genes are TRBV19 and TRBJ1-2, with 9 bases that match TRBD1. V lost 4 bases, J lost 8 bases, and 5 bases stayed unmatched. CDR3 length equals 13 residues. Per the germline V gene, CDR1 is LNHDA and CDR2 is SQIVND (reference sequence). For the CDR3, the DNA is TGTGCCAGTAGTAGGGGGACAGGGTTCGGCTACACCTTC. This sequence encodes CASSRGTGFGYTF. Filled out from reference TRBV19 and TRBJ1-2, the complete variable domain reads DGGITQSPKYLFRKEGQNVTLSCEQNLNHDAMYWYRQDPGQGLRLIYYSQIVNDFQKGDIAEGYSVSREKKESFPLTVTSAQKNPTAFYLCASSRGTGFGYTFGSGTRLTVV.

The chain uses TRBV4-1 and TRBJ2-7, with 9 bases matching TRBD1. V lost 3 bases and J lost 3; bases outside the gene matches: 18. In germline, CDR1 is MGHRA, CDR2 YSYEKL. This CDR3 is 19 amino acids long. This CDR3 is CASSQAPGTGYPTYYEQYF. The CDR3 region has the DNA TGCGCCAGCAGCCAGGCGCCCGGGACAGGGTACCCGACGTACTACGAGCAGTACTTC.

V usage is TRBV5-1 and J usage is TRBJ2-4, with a tentative D call TRBD1 (6 bases). This CDR3 region has 18 residues. CDR1 is SGHRS, CDR2 YFSETQ, per germline. V was trimmed by 4 bases and J by 1 base, leaving 21 bases between them. CDR3 protein: CASSTYRDNERAKNIQYF. The CDR3 DNA is TGCGCCAGCAGCACCTATCGGGACAACGAAAGGGCCAAAAACATTCAGTACTTC.

V usage is TRBV6-5 and J usage is TRBJ2-7; perhaps TRBD2 as D (5 bases). V dropped 4 bases and J dropped 3 bases, with 16 bases sitting between them. CDR1 is MNHEY and CDR2 is SVGAGI in the germline V gene. CDR3 size: 15 residues. CDR3 sequence: CASSLADPGLYEQYF. The CDR3 DNA sequence: TGTGCCAGCAGTTTGGCCGACCCCGGACTCTACGAGCAGTACTTC.

The chain links TRBV19 to TRBJ1-2, with a tentative D call TRBD1 (5 bases). Trimming took off 4 bases at V and 6 bases at J, with 6 bases between the two ends. This CDR3 comprises 11 residues. Germline CDR1 reads LNHDA; CDR2 reads SQIVND (reference sequence). The CDR3 is CASSRGNGYTF. The CDR3 bases are TGTGCCAGTAGTAGGGGCAATGGCTACACCTTC.

The chain carries TRBV12-3 or TRBV12-4 and TRBJ2-1, with no clear D. This CDR3 contains 11 residues. V was trimmed by 6 bases and J by 6 bases, leaving 6 bases between them. The CDR3 here is CASSPLNEQFF. The CDR3 DNA reads TGTGCCAGCAGCCCCCTCAATGAGCAGTTCTTC.

The chain combines TRBV11-2 with TRBJ1-2; D perhaps matches TRBD1 (6 bases). Per germline, CDR1 SGHAT and CDR2 FQNNGV. The CDR3 totals 15 residues. V was shortened by 1 base and J by 5 bases, with 14 bases between the two germline ends. The CDR3, as DNA: TGTGCCAGCAGCTTAGGCGGACAGCTTCCTTATGGCTACACCTTC. Translating it yields CASSLGGQLPYGYTF.

V and J are TRBV7-9 and TRBJ2-5, with 7 bases aligning to TRBD1. This CDR3 region has 14 residues. V was pared by 5 bases and J by 3 bases, with 6 bases of the junction left unmatched. Germline CDR1 and CDR2: SEHNR and FQNEAQ (reference sequence). CDR3 nucleotides: TGTGCCAGCAGCCCACGGACAGGTGAAGAGACCCAGTACTTC. Translating it yields CASSPRTGEETQYF.

V and J are TRBV5-6 and TRBJ1-6; D call uncertain. CDR1 SGHDT and CDR2 YYEEEE come from the germline V gene. Trimming shortened V by 1 base and J by 0 bases, and 8 bases separated the two germline ends. The CDR3 runs 16 residues. CDR3 DNA: TGTGCCAGCAGCTTGATCCGGAGCTCCTATAATTCACCCCTCCACTTT. Amino acid sequence: CASSLIRSSYNSPLHF.

This chain connects TRBV12-3 or TRBV12-4 to TRBJ2-3, with D tentatively TRBD2 (5 bases). This CDR3 spans 12 amino acids. V lost 6 bases, J lost 14 bases, and 18 bases lay in between. CDR3 region: CASRLGLSGPYF. The CDR3 coding sequence is TGTGCCAGCAGGCTCGGACTTTCCGGACCGTATTTT.

The chain is built from TRBV10-3 and TRBJ2-7; TRBD1 might be the D (6 bases). The ends were cut back, 3 bases at V and 9 bases at J, with 18 bases in the middle. This CDR3 has 14 residues. Germline values: CDR1 ENHRY, CDR2 SYGVKD. In DNA form, the CDR3 reads TGTGCCATCAGTGAAAGAGTGGGGGCCCTCCGGCAGTACTTC. It is translated as CAISERVGALRQYF.

This clone was seen a single time. The V and J genes are TRBV5-1 and TRBJ1-2; TRBD1 matches at 7 bases. The CDR3 extends over 15 amino acids. With 0 bases clipped from V and 4 bases from J, the junction kept 6 bases outside the gene matches. Germline CDR1 is SGHRS and CDR2 is YFSETQ. CDR3 sequence (DNA): TGCGCCAGCAGCTTGGATGGGCAGGGGGGCTATGGCTACACCTTC. It encodes CASSLDGQGGYGYTF.

The genes are TRBV19 and TRBJ2-3, with D possibly matching TRBD1 (8 bases). This CDR3 has 15 residues. Trimming cost V 3 bases and J 5 bases, with 15 bases left between them. Germline loops: CDR1 LNHDA, CDR2 SQIVND (reference sequence). In DNA, the CDR3 is TGTGCCAGTAGTATTAGGACAGGGAGGGGAGATACGCAGTATTTT. Translating gives CASSIRTGRGDTQYF. The full variable domain, rest sourced from reference TRBV19 and TRBJ2-3, is DGGITQSPKYLFRKEGQNVTLSCEQNLNHDAMYWYRQDPGQGLRLIYYSQIVNDFQKGDIAEGYSVSREKKESFPLTVTSAQKNPTAFYLCASSIRTGRGDTQYFGPGTRLTVL.

The rearrangement links TRBV5-4 to TRBJ2-5, with a tentative D call TRBD1 (7 bases). V dropped 4 bases and J dropped 4 bases, with 11 bases sitting between them. The CDR3 covers 13 residues. From germline, CDR1 is SGHNT and CDR2 YYREEE (reference sequence). The CDR3 here is CASSPRGAETQYF. In DNA form, the CDR3 reads TGTGCCAGCAGCCCCAGGGGGGCAGAGACCCAGTACTTC.

The chain employs TRBV4-2 and TRBJ1-6; a possible D gene is TRBD1 (6 bases). The CDR3 loop spans 16 amino acids. The V end was cut by 0 bases, the J end by 7 bases, with 13 bases between. Germline CDR1 LGHNA, CDR2 YNFKEQ. The CDR3 DNA reads TGTGCCAGCAGCCAAGATTGGAGAGGGGGAAATTCACCCCTCCACTTT. Translating gives CASSQDWRGGNSPLHF.

The chain uses TRBV7-2 and TRBJ2-3; TRBD2 aligns across 12 bases. The CDR3 runs to 18 residues. Trimming removed 4 bases from V and 0 bases from J; junction bases left unmatched: 8. Per germline, CDR1 SGHTA and CDR2 FQGNSA. CDR3 region: CASSWGLAGSASTDTQYF. DNA of the CDR3: TGTGCCAGCAGCTGGGGACTAGCGGGTTCAGCTAGCACAGATACGCAGTATTTT.

The V call is TRBV7-9, the J call TRBJ2-3; 14 bases are a match to TRBD2. The length of the CDR3 is 16 residues. Germline V gene sequence: CDR1 SEHNR, CDR2 FQNEAQ (reference sequence). V dropped 6 bases and J dropped 3; count of bases not matched to a gene: 5. The CDR3 coding sequence is TGTGCCAGCAGATGGACTAGCGGGGGGAGTACAGATACGCAGTATTTT. Protein: CASRWTSGGSTDTQYF.

J is TRBJ2-2 and V is TRBV19; unclear D gene. This CDR3 is 15 amino acids long. Germline V gives CDR1 LNHDA, CDR2 SQIVND (reference sequence). Trimming took 1 base from V and 6 from J, leaving 12 bases between them. The DNA for the CDR3 is TGTGCCAGTAGTATAGCTCGAGGTGCAGCCGGGGAGCTGTTTTTT. Its protein product is CASSIARGAAGELFF.

The gene calls are TRBV2 and TRBJ2-5, with D possibly TRBD1 on 5 matching bases. The CDR3 totals 14 residues. The V and J ends lost 6 bases and 5 bases respectively, with 16 bases between them. CDR1 is SNHLY, CDR2 FYNNEI, per germline. CDR3 in amino acids: CASRSGAETETQYF. CDR3 DNA: TGTGCCAGCAGATCTGGGGCAGAAACGGAGACCCAGTACTTC. The full variable domain, completed using reference TRBV2 and TRBJ2-5, is EPEVTQTPSHQVTQMGQEVILRCVPISNHLYFYWYRQILGQKVEFLVSFYNNEISEKSEIFDDQFSVERPDGSNFTLKIRSTKLEDSAMYFCASRSGAETETQYFGPGTRLLVL.

The chain is built from TRBV27 and TRBJ2-3; D is undetermined. The CDR3 covers 15 residues. CDR1 and CDR2 (germline): MNHEY, SMNVEV (reference sequence). Deletions cut 5 bases from V and 1 base from J, with 13 bases between. The CDR3 nucleotides read TGTGCCAGCAGTCCCCAGAAAGTGCGCACAGATACGCAGTATTTT. This codes for CASSPQKVRTDTQYF.